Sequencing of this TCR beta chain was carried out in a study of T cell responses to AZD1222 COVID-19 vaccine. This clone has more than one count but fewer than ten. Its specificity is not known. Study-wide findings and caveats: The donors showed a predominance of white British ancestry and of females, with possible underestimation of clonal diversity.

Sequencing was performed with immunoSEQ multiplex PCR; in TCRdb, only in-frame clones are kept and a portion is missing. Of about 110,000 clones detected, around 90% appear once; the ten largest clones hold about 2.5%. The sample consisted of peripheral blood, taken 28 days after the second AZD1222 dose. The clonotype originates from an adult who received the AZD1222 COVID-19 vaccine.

In DNA form, the CDR3 reads TGCGCCAGCAGGCGTAGCGGGGGGCCAGAAAACATTCAGTACTTC. Translated, it gives CASRRSGGPENIQYF. V and J are TRBV5-1 and TRBJ2-4; TRBD2 aligns across 10 bases. The CDR3 is 15 residues long. The germline CDR1 and CDR2 sequences are SGHRS and YFSETQ. Germline trimming cut 5 bases from V and 5 bases from J; bases unmatched to any gene: 7.